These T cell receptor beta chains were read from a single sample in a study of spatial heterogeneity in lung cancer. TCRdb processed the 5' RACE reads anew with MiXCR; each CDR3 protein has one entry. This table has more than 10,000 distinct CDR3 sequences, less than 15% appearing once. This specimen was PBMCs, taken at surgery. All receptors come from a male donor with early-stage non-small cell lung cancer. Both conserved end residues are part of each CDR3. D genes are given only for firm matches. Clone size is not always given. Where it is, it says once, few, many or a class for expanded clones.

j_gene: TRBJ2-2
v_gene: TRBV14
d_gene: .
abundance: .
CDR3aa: CASSQRAGELFF
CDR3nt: TGTGCCAGCAGCCAACGAGCCGGGGAGCTGTTTTTT

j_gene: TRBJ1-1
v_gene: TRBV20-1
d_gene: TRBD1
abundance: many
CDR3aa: CSAPLPGQGRKGEAFF
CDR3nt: TGCAGTGCCCCTCTCCCGGGACAGGGGAGAAAGGGTGAAGCTTTCTTT

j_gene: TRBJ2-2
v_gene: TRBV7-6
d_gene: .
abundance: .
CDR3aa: CASSPVRGPGELFF
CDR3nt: TGTGCCAGCAGCCCAGTCCGGGGACCCGGGGAGCTGTTTTTT

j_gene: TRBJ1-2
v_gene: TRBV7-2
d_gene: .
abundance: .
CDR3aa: CASSQGSSYGYTF
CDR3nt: TGTGCCAGCAGCCAGGGAAGCTCCTATGGCTACACCTTC

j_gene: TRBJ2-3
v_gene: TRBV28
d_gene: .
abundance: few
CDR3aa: CASSQLDSYTDTQYF
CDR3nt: TGTGCCAGCAGCCAATTGGACAGCTACACAGATACGCAGTATTTT

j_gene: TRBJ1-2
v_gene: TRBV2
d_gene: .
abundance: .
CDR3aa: CASRDSSYGYTF
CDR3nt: TGTGCCAGCAGGGACAGCTCCTATGGCTACACCTTC

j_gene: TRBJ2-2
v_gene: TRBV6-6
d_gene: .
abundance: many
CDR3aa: CASQLPANTGELFF
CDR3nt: TGTGCCAGCCAACTGCCCGCGAACACCGGGGAGCTGTTTTTT

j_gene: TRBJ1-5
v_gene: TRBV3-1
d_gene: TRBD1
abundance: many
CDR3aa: CASSQGQGGGPQHF
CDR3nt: TGTGCCAGCAGCCAAGGACAGGGCGGAGGGCCCCAGCATTTT

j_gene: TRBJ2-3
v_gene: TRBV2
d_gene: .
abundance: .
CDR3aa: CASSELIDTQYF
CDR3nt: TGTGCCAGCAGTGAATTGATCGATACGCAGTATTTT

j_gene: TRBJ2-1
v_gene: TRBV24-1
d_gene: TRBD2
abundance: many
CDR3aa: CATSGTSGNNEQFF
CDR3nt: TGTGCCACCAGTGGGACTAGCGGTAACAATGAGCAGTTCTTC

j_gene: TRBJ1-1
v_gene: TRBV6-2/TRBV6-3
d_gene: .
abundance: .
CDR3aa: CASSFLNTEAFF
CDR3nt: TGTGCCAGCTCATTTCTGAACACTGAAGCTTTCTTT

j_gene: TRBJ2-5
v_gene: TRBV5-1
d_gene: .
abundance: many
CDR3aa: CASSLDNQETQYF
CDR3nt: TGCGCCAGCAGCTTGGACAACCAAGAGACCCAGTACTTC

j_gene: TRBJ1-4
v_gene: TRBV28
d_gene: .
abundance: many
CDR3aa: CASTPMGNEKLFF
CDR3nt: TGTGCCAGCACCCCCATGGGTAATGAAAAACTGTTTTTT

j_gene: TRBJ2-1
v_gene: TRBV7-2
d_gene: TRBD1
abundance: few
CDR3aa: CASNPGQSYNEQFF
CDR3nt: TGTGCCAGCAACCCGGGACAGTCTTACAATGAGCAGTTCTTC

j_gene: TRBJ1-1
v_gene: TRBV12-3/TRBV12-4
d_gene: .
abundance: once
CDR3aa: CASHISDTEAFF
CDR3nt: TGTGCCAGCCACATTTCCGACACTGAAGCTTTCTTT

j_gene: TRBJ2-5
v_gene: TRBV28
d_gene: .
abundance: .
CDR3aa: CASKGALGETQYF
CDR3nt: TGTGCCAGCAAGGGAGCTCTAGGGGAGACCCAGTACTTC

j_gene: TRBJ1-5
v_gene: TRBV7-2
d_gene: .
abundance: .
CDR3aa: CASAGVSQMHF
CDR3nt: TGTGCCAGCGCAGGGGTTTCCCAGATGCATTTT

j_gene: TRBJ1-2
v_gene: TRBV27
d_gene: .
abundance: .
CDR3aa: CASSLSGTEYGYTF
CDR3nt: TGTGCCAGCAGTTTGAGCGGGACTGAGTATGGCTACACCTTC

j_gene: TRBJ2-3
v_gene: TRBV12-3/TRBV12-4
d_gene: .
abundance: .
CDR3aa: CASSLMLGDTQYF
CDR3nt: TGTGCCAGCAGTTTGATGCTAGGGGATACGCAGTATTTT

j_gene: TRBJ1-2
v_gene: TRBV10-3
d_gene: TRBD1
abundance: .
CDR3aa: CAIRGSDRENYGYTF
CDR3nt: TGTGCCATCAGAGGTTCTGACAGGGAAAATTATGGCTACACCTTC

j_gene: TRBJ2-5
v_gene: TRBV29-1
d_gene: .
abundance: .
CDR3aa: CSVNKGEETQYF
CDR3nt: TGCAGCGTTAACAAGGGAGAGGAGACCCAGTACTTC

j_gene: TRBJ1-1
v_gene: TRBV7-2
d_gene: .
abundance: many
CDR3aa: CASSLNMGDTEAFF
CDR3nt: TGTGCCAGCAGCTTAAATATGGGGGACACTGAAGCTTTCTTT

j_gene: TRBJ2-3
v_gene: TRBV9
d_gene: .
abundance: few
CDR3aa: CASSVEPRGTDTQYF
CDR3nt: TGTGCCAGCAGCGTAGAACCTAGAGGCACAGATACGCAGTATTTT

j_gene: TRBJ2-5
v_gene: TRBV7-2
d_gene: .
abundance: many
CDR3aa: CASSKRQTQYF
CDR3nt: TGTGCCAGCAGTAAGAGGCAGACCCAGTACTTC

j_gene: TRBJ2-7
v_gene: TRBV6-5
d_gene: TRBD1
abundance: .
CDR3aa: CASWQGVSYEQYF
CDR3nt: TGTGCCAGCTGGCAGGGGGTCTCCTACGAGCAGTACTTC

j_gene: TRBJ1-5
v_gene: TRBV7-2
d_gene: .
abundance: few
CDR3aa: CASSLIWGGNQPQHF
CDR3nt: TGTGCCAGCAGCTTAATCTGGGGAGGCAATCAGCCCCAGCATTTT

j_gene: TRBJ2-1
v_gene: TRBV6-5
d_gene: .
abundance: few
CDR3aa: CASAVLEGSYNEQFF
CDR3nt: TGTGCCAGCGCGGTCTTAGAAGGGTCCTACAATGAGCAGTTCTTC

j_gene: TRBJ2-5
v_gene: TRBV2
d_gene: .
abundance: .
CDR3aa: CASSEVAAETQYF
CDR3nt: TGTGCCAGCAGTGAGGTGGCGGCAGAGACCCAGTACTTC

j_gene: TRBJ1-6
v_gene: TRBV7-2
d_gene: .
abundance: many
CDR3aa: CASNEGIYSPLHF
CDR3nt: TGTGCCAGCAATGAGGGGATTTATTCACCCCTCCACTTT

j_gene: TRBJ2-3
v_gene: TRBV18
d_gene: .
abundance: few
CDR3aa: CASSPPGQAQDTQYF
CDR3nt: TGTGCCAGCTCACCGCCGGGTCAGGCGCAGGATACGCAGTATTTT

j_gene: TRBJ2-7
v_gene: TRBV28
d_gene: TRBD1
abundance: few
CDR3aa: CASGRPDRGREEQYF
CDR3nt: TGTGCCAGCGGCCGACCGGACAGGGGGCGGGAAGAGCAGTACTTC

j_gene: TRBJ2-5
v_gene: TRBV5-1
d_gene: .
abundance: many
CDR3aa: CASSFAGPRHPETQYF
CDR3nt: TGCGCCAGCAGCTTTGCGGGACCGAGGCACCCAGAGACCCAGTACTTC

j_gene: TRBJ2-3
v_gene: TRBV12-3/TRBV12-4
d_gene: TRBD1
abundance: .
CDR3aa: CASSYTGTGSTDTQYF
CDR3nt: TGTGCCAGCAGTTACACCGGGACAGGGTCGACAGATACGCAGTATTTT

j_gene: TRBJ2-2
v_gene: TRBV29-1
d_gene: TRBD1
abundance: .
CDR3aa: CSARQGWGTGELFF
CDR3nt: TGCAGCGCCCGACAGGGTTGGGGCACCGGGGAGCTGTTTTTT

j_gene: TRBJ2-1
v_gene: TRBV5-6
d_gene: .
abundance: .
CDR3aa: CASSAGTRHEQFF
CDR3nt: TGTGCCAGCAGCGCCGGGACAAGGCATGAGCAGTTCTTC

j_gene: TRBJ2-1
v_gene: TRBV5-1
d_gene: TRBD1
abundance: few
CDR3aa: CASSSRQGRTVNEQFF
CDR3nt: TGCGCCAGCAGCTCCAGACAGGGGCGAACCGTCAATGAGCAGTTCTTC

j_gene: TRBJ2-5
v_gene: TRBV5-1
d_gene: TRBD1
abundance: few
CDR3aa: CASSLKGTGGAETQYF
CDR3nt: TGCGCCAGCAGCTTGAAGGGGACAGGGGGCGCAGAGACCCAGTACTTC

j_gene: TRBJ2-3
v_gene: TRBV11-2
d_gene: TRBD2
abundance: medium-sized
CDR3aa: CASSLLGVAGTDTQYF
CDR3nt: TGTGCCAGCAGCCTCCTGGGTGTAGCGGGGACAGATACGCAGTATTTT

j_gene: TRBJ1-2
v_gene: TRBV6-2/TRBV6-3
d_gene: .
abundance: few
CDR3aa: CASSYGQGYGGYTF
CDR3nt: TGTGCCAGCAGTTACGGGCAGGGATACGGCGGCTACACCTTC

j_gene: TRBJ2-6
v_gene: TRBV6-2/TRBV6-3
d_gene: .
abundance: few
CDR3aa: CASSAQRIRANVLTF
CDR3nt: TGTGCCAGCAGTGCACAGAGAATTCGGGCCAACGTCCTGACTTTC

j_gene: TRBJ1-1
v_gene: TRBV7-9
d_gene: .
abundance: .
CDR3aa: CASSPIRQDTEAFF
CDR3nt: TGTGCCAGCAGTCCGATTAGACAGGACACTGAAGCTTTCTTT

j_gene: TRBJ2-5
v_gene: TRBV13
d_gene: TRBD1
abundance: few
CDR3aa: CASSSRTGGIETQYF
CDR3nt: TGTGCCAGCAGCTCTCGGACAGGGGGCATAGAGACCCAGTACTTC

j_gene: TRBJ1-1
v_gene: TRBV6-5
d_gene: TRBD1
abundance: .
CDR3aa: CASSCSPTGINTEAFF
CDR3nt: TGTGCCAGCAGTTGCTCACCGACAGGGATTAACACTGAAGCTTTCTTT

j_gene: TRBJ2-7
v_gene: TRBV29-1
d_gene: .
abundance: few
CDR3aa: CSVEWRGISYEQYF
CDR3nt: TGCAGCGTTGAATGGAGGGGGATCTCCTACGAGCAGTACTTC

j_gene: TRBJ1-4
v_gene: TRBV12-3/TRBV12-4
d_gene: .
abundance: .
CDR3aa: CASTHGGKIRATNEKLFF
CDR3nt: TGTGCCAGCACCCACGGAGGAAAGATTCGAGCAACTAATGAAAAACTGTTTTTT

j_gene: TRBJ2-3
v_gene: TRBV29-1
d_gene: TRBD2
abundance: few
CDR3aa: CSVAGLAARDTQYF
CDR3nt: TGCAGCGTTGCGGGACTAGCGGCCAGGGATACGCAGTATTTT

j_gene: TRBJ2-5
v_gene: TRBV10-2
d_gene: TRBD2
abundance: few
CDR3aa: CASGHSGGAETQYF
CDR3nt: TGCGCCAGCGGGCATAGCGGGGGGGCCGAGACCCAGTACTTC

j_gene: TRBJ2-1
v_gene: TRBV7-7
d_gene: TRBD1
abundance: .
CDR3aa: CASSLKTGGFNEQFF
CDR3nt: TGTGCCAGCAGCTTAAAGACAGGGGGCTTCAATGAGCAGTTCTTC

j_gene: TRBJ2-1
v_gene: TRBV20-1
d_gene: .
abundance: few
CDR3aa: CSARRSIEQFF
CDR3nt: TGCAGTGCTAGAAGGAGTATCGAGCAGTTCTTC

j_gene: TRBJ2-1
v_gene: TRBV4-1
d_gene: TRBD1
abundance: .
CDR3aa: CASSLKQGTEQFF
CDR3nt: TGCGCCAGCAGCTTAAAACAGGGGACCGAGCAGTTCTTC

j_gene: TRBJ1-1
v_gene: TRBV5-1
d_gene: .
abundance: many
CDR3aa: CASSLTAEAFF
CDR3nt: TGCGCCAGCAGCTTGACGGCTGAAGCTTTCTTT

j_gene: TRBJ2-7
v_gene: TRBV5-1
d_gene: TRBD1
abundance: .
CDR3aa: CASSIDRGGGEQYF
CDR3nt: TGCGCCAGCAGCATCGACAGGGGCGGAGGCGAGCAGTACTTC